The clone carrying this TCR beta chain occurred a few times. Trimming removed 0 bases from V and 0 bases from J, with 12 bases in between. CDR1 is SGHRS and CDR2 is YFSETQ in the germline V gene. The CDR3 has 16 residues. TCRdb re-derived calls from the RT-PCR reads in MiXCR, one entry per CDR3 protein. The sample shows about 680,000 distinct CDR3 sequences, about 14% of them seen only once. This receptor was identified in a female donor in good health, serving as a healthy control. The J gene is TRBJ1-1, the V gene TRBV5-1, with D tentatively TRBD1 (6 bases). Specimen: memory CD4+ T cells from blood. CDR3 sequence reads: CASSLGIGQMNTEAFF. The CDR3 DNA is TGCGCCAGCAGCTTGGGAATAGGACAGATGAACACTGAAGCTTTCTTT.